This TCR beta chain was identified in a study of blood T cell repertoires in COVID-19. Per the study methods: Researchers report that nucleated cell counts were estimated from reference gene primer amplification. Only in-frame clones appear in the TCRdb table, and some are missing; sequencing was by immunoSEQ multiplex PCR. The V and J calls and clone size were taken over from that table, and D and trimming were inferred from the DNA. The repertoire consists of 400,000 to 550,000 clones, with 87% occurring once and the leading ten covering roughly 2%. Trimming cost V 4 bases and J 6 bases, with 6 bases left between them. The CDR3 sequence is 11 residues long. CDR1 and CDR2 (germline): SGHAT, FQNNGV.

The sequencing input was PBMCs or T cells enriched from blood (not recorded which). This receptor was obtained from a young woman with acute COVID-19. The chain has TRBV11-2 and TRBJ1-2; D unclear. Here the CDR3 DNA reads TGTGCCAGCAGCTCCGACAATGGCTACACCTTC. It translates to CASSSDNGYTF.